This TCR beta chain was captured by sequencing in a study of blood T cell repertoires in COVID-19. Trimming took 0 bases from V and 3 from J, leaving 12 bases between them. This CDR3 spans 15 amino acids. Germline V gene data show CDR1 as SGHNT and CDR2 as YENEEA. Repertoires were generated with immunoSEQ multiplex PCR, while TCRdb's copy carries only in-frame clones and drops some. The sample includes approximately 160,000 clones, more than 85% of them seen just once. This TCR came from a man between 60 and 75 years old with COVID-19, enrolled during active disease. V is TRBV11-3 and J is TRBJ2-7; D gene uncertain. Material for sequencing was peripheral blood. The CDR3 is CASSLDGQMVYEQYF. CDR3 DNA sequence: TGTGCCAGCAGCTTAGATGGGCAGATGGTCTACGAGCAGTACTTC.